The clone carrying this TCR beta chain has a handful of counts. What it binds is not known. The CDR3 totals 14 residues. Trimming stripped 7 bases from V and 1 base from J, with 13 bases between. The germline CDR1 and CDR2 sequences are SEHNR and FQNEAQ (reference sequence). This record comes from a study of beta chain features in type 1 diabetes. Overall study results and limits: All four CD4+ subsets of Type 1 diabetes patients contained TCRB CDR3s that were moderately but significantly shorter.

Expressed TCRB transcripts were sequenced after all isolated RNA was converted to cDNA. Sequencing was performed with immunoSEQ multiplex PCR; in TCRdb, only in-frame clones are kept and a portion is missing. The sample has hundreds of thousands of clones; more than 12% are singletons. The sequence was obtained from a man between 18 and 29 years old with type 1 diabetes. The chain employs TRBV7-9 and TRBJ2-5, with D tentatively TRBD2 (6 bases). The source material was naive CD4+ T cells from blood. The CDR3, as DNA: TGTGCCAGCACCCAAAGGGGAGGCCAAGAGACCCAGTACTTC. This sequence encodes CASTQRGGQETQYF.